The T cell receptor beta chain described here comes from a study of blood T cells in healthy people across ages. General observations from the study: While age rose, TCR beta diversity per million T cells dropped in a roughly linear way. Comparison with aged donors showed that long-lived donors had more naive CD4+ cells and higher diversity.

With a J-beta primer mix and a sample-barcoded 5' primer, a second PCR ran about 6 to 11 cycles. A template-switch adaptor containing 12 random nucleotides labeled each cDNA molecule. Using its own MiXCR run on the 5' RACE reads, TCRdb lists one record per CDR3 protein. This sample has roughly 1,500,000 distinct CDR3 sequences, with approximately 32% found just once. With respect to this clonotype: Its antigen is currently unknown.

The clonotype comes from a woman between 25 and 40 years old in good health. The specimen was blood.

This chain's CDR3 is CASSETGPSVDTQYF. The CDR3 DNA is TGCGCCAGCAGTGAAACCGGGCCTTCGGTAGATACGCAGTATTTT. The chain couples TRBV10-2 to TRBJ2-3; D gene unclear. V lost 3 bases, J lost 5 bases, and 15 bases lay in between. Germline V gene sequence: CDR1 WSHSY, CDR2 SAAADI. The CDR3 has 15 residues.